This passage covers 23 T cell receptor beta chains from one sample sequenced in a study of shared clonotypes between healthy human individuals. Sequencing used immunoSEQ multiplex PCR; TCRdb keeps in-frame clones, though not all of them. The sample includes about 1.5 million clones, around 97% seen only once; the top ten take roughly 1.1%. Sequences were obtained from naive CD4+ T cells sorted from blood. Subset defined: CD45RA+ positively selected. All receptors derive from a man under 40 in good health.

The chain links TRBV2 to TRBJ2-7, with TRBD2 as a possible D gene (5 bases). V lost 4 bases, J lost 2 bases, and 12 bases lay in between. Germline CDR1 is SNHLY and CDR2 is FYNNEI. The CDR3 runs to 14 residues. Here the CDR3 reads CASSGPRAAYEQYF. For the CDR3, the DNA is TGTGCCAGCAGTGGGCCGAGGGCCGCCTACGAGCAGTACTTC. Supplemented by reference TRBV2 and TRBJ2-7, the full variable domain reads EPEVTQTPSHQVTQMGQEVILRCVPISNHLYFYWYRQILGQKVEFLVSFYNNEISEKSEIFDDQFSVERPDGSNFTLKIRSTKLEDSAMYFCASSGPRAAYEQYFGPGTRLTVT.

The CDR3 loop reads CASSLWVNTEAFF. The CDR3 coding sequence is TGTGCCAGCAGCTTGTGGGTTAACACTGAAGCTTTCTTT. This chain connects TRBV5-4 to TRBJ1-1; D gene ambiguous. In germline, CDR1 is SGHNT, CDR2 YYREEE (reference sequence). The CDR3 is made up of 13 amino acids. V was cut by 1 base and J by 2 bases, with 6 bases left in between.

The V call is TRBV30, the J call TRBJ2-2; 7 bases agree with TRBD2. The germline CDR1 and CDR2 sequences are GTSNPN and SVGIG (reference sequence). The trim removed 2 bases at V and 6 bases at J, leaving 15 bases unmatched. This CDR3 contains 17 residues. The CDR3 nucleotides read TGTGCCTGGAGTAGGACCGGGGGAGGGCGGCCCCCCGGGGAGCTGTTTTTT. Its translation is CAWSRTGGGRPPGELFF.

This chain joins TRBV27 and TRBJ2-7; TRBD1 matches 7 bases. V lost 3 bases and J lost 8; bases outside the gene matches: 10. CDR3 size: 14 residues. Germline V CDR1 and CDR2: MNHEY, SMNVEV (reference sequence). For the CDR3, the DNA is TGTGCCAGCAGTTTCGGGTTACAGGGGACGAAGCAGTACTTC. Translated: CASSFGLQGTKQYF.

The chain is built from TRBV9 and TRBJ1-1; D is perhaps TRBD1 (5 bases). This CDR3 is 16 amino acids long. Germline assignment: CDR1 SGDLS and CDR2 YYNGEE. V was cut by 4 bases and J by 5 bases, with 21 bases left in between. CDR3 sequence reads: CASSPNFRGLGTEAFF. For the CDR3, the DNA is TGTGCCAGCAGCCCCAACTTCCGGGGGTTAGGTACTGAAGCTTTCTTT.

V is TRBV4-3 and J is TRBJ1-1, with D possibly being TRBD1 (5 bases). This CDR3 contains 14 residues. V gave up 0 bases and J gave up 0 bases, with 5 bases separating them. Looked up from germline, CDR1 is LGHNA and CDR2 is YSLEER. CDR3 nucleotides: TGCGCCAGCAGCCAAGAGGGACTGAACACTGAAGCTTTCTTT. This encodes CASSQEGLNTEAFF.

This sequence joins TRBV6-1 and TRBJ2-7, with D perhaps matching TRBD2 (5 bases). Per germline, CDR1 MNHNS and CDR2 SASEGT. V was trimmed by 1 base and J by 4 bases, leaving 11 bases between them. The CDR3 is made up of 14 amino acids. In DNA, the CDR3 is TGTGCCAGCAGTGAAGGAGGGCCGGAGTACGAGCAGTACTTC. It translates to CASSEGGPEYEQYF.

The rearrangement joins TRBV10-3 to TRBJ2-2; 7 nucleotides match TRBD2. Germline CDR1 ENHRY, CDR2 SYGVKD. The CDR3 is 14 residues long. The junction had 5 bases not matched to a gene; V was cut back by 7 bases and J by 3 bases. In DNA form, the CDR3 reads TGTGCCATCAAGGGCCGGGGGGACACCGGGGAGCTGTTTTTT. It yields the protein CAIKGRGDTGELFF.

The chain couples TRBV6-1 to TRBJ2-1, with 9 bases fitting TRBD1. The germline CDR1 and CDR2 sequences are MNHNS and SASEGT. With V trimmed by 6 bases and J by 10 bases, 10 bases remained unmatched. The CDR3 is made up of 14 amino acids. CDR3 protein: CASREGQGGREQFF. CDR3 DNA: TGTGCCAGCAGAGAGGGACAGGGAGGGCGGGAGCAGTTCTTC.

CDR3 coding DNA: TGTGCCAGCAGCAGAGGGTTCCAATTTTACAATGAGCAGTTCTTC. Its protein is CASSRGFQFYNEQFF. This chain connects TRBV11-2 to TRBJ2-1; D is perhaps TRBD2 (5 bases). V was shortened by 5 bases and J by 4 bases, with 15 bases between the two germline ends. This CDR3 region has 15 residues. Germline V gene sequence: CDR1 SGHAT, CDR2 FQNNGV.

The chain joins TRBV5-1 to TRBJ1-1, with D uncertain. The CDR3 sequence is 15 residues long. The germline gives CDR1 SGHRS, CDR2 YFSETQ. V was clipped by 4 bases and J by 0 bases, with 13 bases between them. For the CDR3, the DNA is TGCGCCAGCAGCCCCGGACCGGCTATGAACACTGAAGCTTTCTTT. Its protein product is CASSPGPAMNTEAFF.

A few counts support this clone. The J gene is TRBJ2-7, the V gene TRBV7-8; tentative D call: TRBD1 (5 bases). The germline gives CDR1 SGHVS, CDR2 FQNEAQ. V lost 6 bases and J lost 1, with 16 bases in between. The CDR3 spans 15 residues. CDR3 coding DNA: TGTGCCAGCAGTTCTTCTGGCCAGGGATCCTACGAGCAGTACTTC. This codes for CASSSSGQGSYEQYF.

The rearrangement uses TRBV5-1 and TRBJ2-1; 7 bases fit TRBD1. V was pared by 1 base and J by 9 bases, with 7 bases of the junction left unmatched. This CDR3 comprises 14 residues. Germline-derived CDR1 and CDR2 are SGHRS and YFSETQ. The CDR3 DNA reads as TGCGCCAGCAGCTTGATTAGGGGGCAGACTGAGCAGTTCTTC. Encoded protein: CASSLIRGQTEQFF.

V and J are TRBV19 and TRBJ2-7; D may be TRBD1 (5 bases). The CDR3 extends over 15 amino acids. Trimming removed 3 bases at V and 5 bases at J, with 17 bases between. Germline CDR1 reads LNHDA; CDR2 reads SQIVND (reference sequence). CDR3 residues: CASSMSGPAVHEQYF. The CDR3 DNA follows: TGTGCCAGTAGTATGTCAGGGCCCGCGGTCCACGAGCAGTACTTC.

The CDR3 reads CSVSRTNTGELFF. The CDR3 DNA reads as TGCAGCGTTTCCAGGACGAACACCGGGGAGCTGTTTTTT. The chain combines TRBV29-1 with TRBJ2-2, with D uncertain. The V gene lost 5 bases and the J gene lost 0 bases, with 7 bases spanning the gap. Germline V gene data show CDR1 as SQVTM and CDR2 as ANQGSEA. The CDR3 spans 13 residues.

For the CDR3, the DNA is TGTGCCAGCAGCGCTGGGACTAGCGGGAGCGCAGATACGCAGTATTTT. Translating gives CASSAGTSGSADTQYF. The rearrangement uses TRBV7-9 and TRBJ2-3; 14 bases are a match to TRBD2. This CDR3 has 16 residues. The germline CDR1 and CDR2 sequences are SEHNR and FQNEAQ (reference sequence). V trimming: 5 bases; J trimming: 4 bases; junction bases outside the gene matches: 5. The complete variable domain, with remaining parts taken from reference TRBV7-9 and TRBJ2-3, reads DTGVSQNPRHKITKRGQNVTFRCDPISEHNRLYWYRQTLGQGPEFLTYFQNEAQLEKSRLLSDRFSAERPKGSFSTLEIQRTEQGDSAMYLCASSAGTSGSADTQYFGPGTRLTVL.

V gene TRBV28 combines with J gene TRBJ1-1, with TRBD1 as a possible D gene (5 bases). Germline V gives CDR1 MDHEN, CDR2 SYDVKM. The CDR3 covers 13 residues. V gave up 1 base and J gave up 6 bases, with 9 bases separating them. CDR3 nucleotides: TGTGCCAGCAGTTTATTTAGGGGCGCTGAAGCTTTCTTT. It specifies CASSLFRGAEAFF.

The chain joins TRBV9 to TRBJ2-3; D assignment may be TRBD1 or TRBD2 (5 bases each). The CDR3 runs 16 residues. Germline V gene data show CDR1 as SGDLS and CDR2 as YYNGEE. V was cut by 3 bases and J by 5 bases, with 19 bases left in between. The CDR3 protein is CASSASTGLLEDTQYF. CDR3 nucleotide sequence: TGTGCCAGCAGCGCCTCGACGGGGCTATTGGAAGATACGCAGTATTTT.

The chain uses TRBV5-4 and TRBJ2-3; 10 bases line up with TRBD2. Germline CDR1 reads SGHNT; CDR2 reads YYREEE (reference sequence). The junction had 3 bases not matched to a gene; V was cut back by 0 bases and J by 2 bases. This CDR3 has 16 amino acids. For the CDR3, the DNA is TGTGCCAGCAGCTTGGTGAGCGGGAGGGCCACAGATACGCAGTATTTT. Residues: CASSLVSGRATDTQYF.

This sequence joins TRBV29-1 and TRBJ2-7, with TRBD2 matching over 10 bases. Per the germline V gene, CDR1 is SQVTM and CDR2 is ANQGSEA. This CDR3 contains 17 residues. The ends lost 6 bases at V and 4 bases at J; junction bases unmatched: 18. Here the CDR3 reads CSVDPPALAGVSYEQYF. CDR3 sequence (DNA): TGCAGCGTCGATCCGCCCGCGCTAGCGGGAGTTTCTTACGAGCAGTACTTC.

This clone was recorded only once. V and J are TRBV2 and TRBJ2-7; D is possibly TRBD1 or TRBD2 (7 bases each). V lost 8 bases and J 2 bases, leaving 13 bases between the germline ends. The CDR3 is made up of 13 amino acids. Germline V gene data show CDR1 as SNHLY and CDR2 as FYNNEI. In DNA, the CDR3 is TGTGCCAGCGCATCAGGGGGGGCCTACGAGCAGTACTTC. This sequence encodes CASASGGAYEQYF.

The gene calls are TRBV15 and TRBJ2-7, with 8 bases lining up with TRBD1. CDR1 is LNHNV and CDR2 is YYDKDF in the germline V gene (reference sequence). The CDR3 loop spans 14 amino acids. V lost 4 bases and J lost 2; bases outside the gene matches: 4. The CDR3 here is CATSTDRATYEQYF. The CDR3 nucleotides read TGTGCCACCAGCACGGACAGGGCCACCTACGAGCAGTACTTC. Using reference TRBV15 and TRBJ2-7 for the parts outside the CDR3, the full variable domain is DAMVIQNPRYQVTQFGKPVTLSCSQTLNHNVMYWYQQKSSQAPKLLFHYYDKDFNNEADTPDNFQSRRPNTSFCFLDIRSPGLGDTAMYLCATSTDRATYEQYFGPGTRLTVT.

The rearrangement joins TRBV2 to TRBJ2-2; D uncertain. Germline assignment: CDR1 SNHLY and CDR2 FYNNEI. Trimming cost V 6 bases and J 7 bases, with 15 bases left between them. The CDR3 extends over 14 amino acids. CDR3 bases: TGTGCCAGCAGGGGGATAGTGAGCCACGGGGAGCTGTTTTTT. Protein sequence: CASRGIVSHGELFF.